The subject of this entry is one T cell receptor beta chain. Per the original data handling: Estimation of nucleated cell counts was performed using reference gene primer amplification. Here immunoSEQ multiplex PCR was the method, and the copy in TCRdb shows in-frame clones only, minus some. The DNA was the basis for D and trimming; V, J and clone size are from that table. The data show approximately 170,000 clones, 88% seen once. This record comes from a study of blood T cell repertoires in COVID-19. Turning to the study itself: Donors in the United States, Italy and Spain gave samples during acute or convalescent COVID-19. Sources were T cells, B-cell-depleted T cells, or PBMCs; the material itself was cDNA or gDNA.

Germline V gene lookup returns CDR1 SGDLS and CDR2 YYNGEE. Trimming pared 3 bases from V and 2 bases from J, leaving 9 bases between. This CDR3 has 15 residues. The receptor was derived from a man aged 55 to 70 with acute or convalescent COVID-19. The chain couples TRBV9 to TRBJ1-6, with D tentatively TRBD1 (5 bases). Sequencing was carried out using peripheral blood. In DNA form, the CDR3 reads TGTGCCAGCAGCGGGGGGAGGGCCTATAATTCACCCCTCCACTTT. Translation: CASSGGRAYNSPLHF.